This T cell receptor (beta chain) was sequenced for a study of CD8+CD57+ T cells in acquired aplastic anemia. Points from the study as a whole: Nearly 30 CD8+ CDR3 sequences were shared between patients and controls.

This CDR3 contains 15 residues. The V gene's germline CDR1 is LNHNV and CDR2 YYDKDF (reference sequence). Patients sequenced had flow cytometry evidence of CD8+CD57+ cell expansion. Concerning this clonotype: Its matching antigen is unknown. The junction does not match germline at one end; this may be a read error.

Both TCR beta VDJ combination and CDR3 sequence profiling were carried out. Genomic DNA was the template for this profiling. TCRdb re-derived calls from the reads in MiXCR, one entry per CDR3 protein. The data contain 400,000 to 600,000 distinct CDR3 sequences, around 33% of them singletons. The origin of this receptor is a human donor with aplastic anemia. Sequences were obtained from sorted CD4+, CD8+, or CD8+CD57+ T cells (not recorded which) from PBMCs. The V gene is TRBV15, the J gene TRBJ1-6, with D hard to call. DNA of the CDR3: TGTGCCACCAGCCGAGGGCAGCCCACGGATTCACCCCTCCGCTTT. Encoded protein: CATSRGQPTDSPLRF.